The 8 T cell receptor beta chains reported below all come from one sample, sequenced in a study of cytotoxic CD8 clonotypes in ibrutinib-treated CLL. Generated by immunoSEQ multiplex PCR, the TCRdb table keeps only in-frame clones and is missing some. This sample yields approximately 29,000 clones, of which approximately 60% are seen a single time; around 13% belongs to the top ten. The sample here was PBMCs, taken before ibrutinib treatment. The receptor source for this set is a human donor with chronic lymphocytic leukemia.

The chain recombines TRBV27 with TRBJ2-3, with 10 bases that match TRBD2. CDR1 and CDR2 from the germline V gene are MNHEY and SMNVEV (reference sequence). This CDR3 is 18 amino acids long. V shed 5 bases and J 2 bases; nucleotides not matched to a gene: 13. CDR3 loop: CASSTYTGLAADTDTQYF. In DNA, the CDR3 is TGTGCCAGCAGTACCTACACCGGACTAGCGGCGGACACAGATACGCAGTATTTT.

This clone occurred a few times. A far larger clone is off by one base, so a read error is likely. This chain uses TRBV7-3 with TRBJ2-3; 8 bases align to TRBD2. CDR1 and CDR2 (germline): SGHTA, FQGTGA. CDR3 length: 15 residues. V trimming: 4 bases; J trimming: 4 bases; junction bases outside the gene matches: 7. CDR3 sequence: CASSSSGGGADTQYF. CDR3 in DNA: TGTGCCAGCAGCTCCTCCGGGGGGGGCGCAGATACGCAGTATTTT.

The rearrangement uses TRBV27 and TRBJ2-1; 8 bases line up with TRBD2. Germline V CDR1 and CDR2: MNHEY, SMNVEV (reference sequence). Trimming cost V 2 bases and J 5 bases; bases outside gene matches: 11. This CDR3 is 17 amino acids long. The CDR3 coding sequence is TGTGCCAGCAGTTTAATCGCGCCGGGAGGGCCTCACAATGAGCAGTTCTTC. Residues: CASSLIAPGGPHNEQFF.

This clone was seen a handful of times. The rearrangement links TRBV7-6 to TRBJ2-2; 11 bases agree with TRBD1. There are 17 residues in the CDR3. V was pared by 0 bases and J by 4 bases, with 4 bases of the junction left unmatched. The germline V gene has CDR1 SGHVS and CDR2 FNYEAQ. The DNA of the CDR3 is TGTGCCAGCAGCTTAGCAGCCGGGACAGGGGGCACCGGGGAGCTGTTTTTT. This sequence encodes CASSLAAGTGGTGELFF.

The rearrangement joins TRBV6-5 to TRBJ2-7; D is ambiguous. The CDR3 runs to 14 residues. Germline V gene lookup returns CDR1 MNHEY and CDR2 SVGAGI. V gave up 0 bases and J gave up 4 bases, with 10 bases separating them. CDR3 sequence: CASSYSSAAYEQYF. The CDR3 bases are TGTGCCAGCAGTTACTCCTCGGCTGCTTACGAGCAGTACTTC.

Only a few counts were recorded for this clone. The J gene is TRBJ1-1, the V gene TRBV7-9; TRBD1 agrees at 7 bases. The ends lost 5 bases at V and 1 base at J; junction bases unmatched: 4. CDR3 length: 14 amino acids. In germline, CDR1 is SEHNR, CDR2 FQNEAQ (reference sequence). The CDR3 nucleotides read TGTGCCAGCAGCGCCTGGACAGGGAACACTGAAGCTTTCTTT. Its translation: CASSAWTGNTEAFF.

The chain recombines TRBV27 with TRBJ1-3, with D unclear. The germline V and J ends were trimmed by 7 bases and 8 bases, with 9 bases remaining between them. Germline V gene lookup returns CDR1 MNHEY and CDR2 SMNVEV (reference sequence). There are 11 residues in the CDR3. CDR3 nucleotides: TGTGCCAGCAAACTAAGGGACACCATATATTTT. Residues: CASKLRDTIYF.

The CDR3 bases are TGTGCCAGCAGTGATCAGGGATATGGCTACACCTTC. Translating gives CASSDQGYGYTF. The V and J genes are TRBV6-1 and TRBJ1-2, with D perhaps TRBD1 (5 bases). CDR3 length equals 12 residues. Trimming took off 3 bases at V and 5 bases at J, with 7 bases between the two ends. Germline CDR1 reads MNHNS; CDR2 reads SASEGT.